The T cell receptor (beta chain) described here comes from a study of metastatic and nonmetastatic thyroid tumors (dated by TCRdb to 2020 to 2022). About the full investigation: For patients with malignant and with benign thyroid disease, the researchers compared repertoires between peripheral blood samples and tumor or nodule tissue samples.

General study outcomes and caveats: TCR beta diversity was reported as significantly higher in malignant tumors than in benign nodules, in both blood and tumor samples.

Before undergoing thyroid surgery, none of the patients had been given any kind of treatment. The study retrospectively analysed patient clinical samples collected from about 2012 to 2019 using T-cell receptor beta sequencing. By sample share, this clone is hyperexpanded (1% or more). Its antigen remains unidentified. No per-base quality is available; no much larger clone lies one base away. Receptor libraries were prepared by PCR. The sequencer was an Illumina HiSeq 4000. The TCR beta-chain CDR3 region of each patient was profiled by high-throughput sequencing. Regarding the original processing steps: The researchers built a classifier to tell apart papillary thyroid cancer patients with distant metastasis, based on CDR3 differences among clinicopathological groups. The Shannon index was used to assess repertoire diversity, and the Morisita-Horn index was used to assess tumor-blood repertoire similarity. Through fastp at Q25 and MiXCR, TCRdb rebuilt clones from the public reads, retaining in-frame beta chains. The authors' filters were not applied to this entry. Across this sample there are approximately 17,000 clones, with about 26% seen only once. About 9.4% of the sample is held by the ten biggest clonotypes.

Sequences MNHNS (CDR1) and SASEGT (CDR2) are obtained from the germline V gene. V is pared back by 5 bases and J by 0 bases, with 11 bases lying between the germline termini. From the cysteine up to the phenylalanine, the CDR3 has a length of 15 residues. The kept DNA is CDR3 alone, 45 bases in frame from the first base. This TCR derives from a female donor with papillary thyroid cancer or a benign thyroid nodule (not recorded which). Some clones in this sample may be carry-over from other donors' samples. Sequenced input: adjacent normal tissue. The rearranged segments are TRBV6-1 and TRBJ1-3; confidence is insufficient to name the D gene. The CDR3 reads as follows: CASSSRLLSGNTIYF. The DNA sequence is given as TGTGCCAGCAGTTCCCGGTTACTCTCTGGAAACACCATATATTTT.